These 6 T cell receptor beta chains came from one sample sequenced in a study of blood T cell repertoires in COVID-19. Repertoires were generated with immunoSEQ multiplex PCR, while TCRdb's copy carries only in-frame clones and drops some. The sample includes 110,000 or so clones, roughly 84% of them seen just once. Source material: peripheral blood. These receptor sequences come from a man in his forties with acute or convalescent COVID-19.

V usage is TRBV19 and J usage is TRBJ2-7, with D hard to call. Germline V gene lookup returns CDR1 LNHDA and CDR2 SQIVND (reference sequence). V dropped 5 bases and J dropped 6 bases, with 11 bases sitting between them. The CDR3 is 12 residues long. The CDR3 region is CASSVSPGEQYF. The CDR3 bases are TGTGCCAGTAGTGTGTCCCCCGGCGAGCAGTACTTC.

J is TRBJ2-7 and V is TRBV2, with TRBD1 matching 10 bases. The CDR3 spans 15 residues. Germline V gene sequence: CDR1 SNHLY, CDR2 FYNNEI. V shed 7 bases and J 2 bases; nucleotides not matched to a gene: 8. CDR3 loop: CASTTGGTGAYEQYF. The CDR3 DNA is TGTGCCAGCACCACAGGCGGGACAGGGGCCTACGAGCAGTACTTC.

This clone was picked up a small number of times. This sequence joins TRBV5-4 and TRBJ1-6; 9 bases align to TRBD1. The trim removed 4 bases at V and 10 bases at J, leaving 9 bases unmatched. Looked up from germline, CDR1 is SGHNT and CDR2 is YYREEE (reference sequence). The CDR3 covers 15 residues. In DNA, the CDR3 is TGTGCCAGCAGCGCCGACAGGGGGGAAGGGTCACCCCTCCACTTT. Translating it yields CASSADRGEGSPLHF.

This clone was seen more than once but under ten times. The chain combines TRBV12-5 with TRBJ2-7, with D perhaps TRBD1 (6 bases). V was cut by 1 base and J by 0 bases, with 13 bases left in between. This CDR3 has 16 amino acids. CDR1 LGHNT and CDR2 FRNRAP come from the germline V gene. CDR3 region: CASGLADRRNSYEQYF. CDR3 nucleotide sequence: TGTGCTAGTGGTTTGGCAGACAGGAGAAACTCCTACGAGCAGTACTTC.

The chain carries TRBV5-1 and TRBJ2-7; D possibly corresponds to TRBD1 (5 bases). This CDR3 spans 15 amino acids. V was shortened by 0 bases and J by 0 bases, with 10 bases between the two germline ends. Looked up from germline, CDR1 is SGHRS and CDR2 is YFSETQ. As DNA, the CDR3 is TGCGCCAGCAGCTTGGCGTCGGACAACTCCTACGAGCAGTACTTC. Protein product: CASSLASDNSYEQYF.

This rearrangement joins TRBV14 to TRBJ1-2, with TRBD1 matching over 9 bases. J gave up 6 bases and V 2 bases, and 10 bases lay outside the gene matches. The CDR3 is 16 amino acids. The germline V gene encodes CDR1 SGHDN and CDR2 FVKESK. As DNA, the CDR3 is TGTGCCAGCAGCCAAATCCAACAGGGGGCGGGGGATGGCTACACCTTC. The encoded protein is CASSQIQQGAGDGYTF.